The TCR beta chain described here comes from a study of blood T cell repertoires in COVID-19. In the original workflow: Estimation of nucleated cell counts relied on the amplification of reference gene primers. Sequenced by immunoSEQ multiplex PCR; TCRdb stores in-frame clones only, minus some. That table is the source of V, J and clone size, and D and trimming were worked out from the DNA. Counted here are some 110,000 clones, around nine tenths occurring once; the ten biggest clones make up roughly 5.3%. CDR3 length: 14 amino acids. The V gene's germline CDR1 is KGHDR and CDR2 SFDVKD. Trimming cost V 3 bases and J 7 bases, with 15 bases left between them. Only one count was recorded for this clone.

V usage is TRBV24-1 and J usage is TRBJ2-7; TRBD1 might be the D (7 bases). Sequencing was done on a sample of peripheral blood. This TCR came from a human donor in a cohort sampled during active COVID-19. For the CDR3, the DNA is TGTGCCACCAGTGATGGAGGGGGCGGAGGAGAGCAGTACTTC. Protein: CATSDGGGGGEQYF.